This T cell receptor beta chain is from a study of blood T cells in healthy people across ages (dated by TCRdb to 2015 to 2017). For context, the study as a whole: In model experiments, template switching captured roughly one uniquely barcoded TCR beta cDNA molecule for every two T cells. To track age-related changes in TCR beta repertoire diversity, the study relied on deep sequencing normalized with unique cDNA molecular identifiers. Donors were grouped into four age groups: young (average approximately 15 years), middle-aged (39), aged (about 60) and long-lived (around 82). To avoid experimental bias, donors of different ages were randomly spread across the sequencing lanes. The study analyzed two additional independent replicas of 1 million unique cDNA reads from the same blood draw for two donors, one aged 18 to 29 and one aged 80 or older.

This clonotype was detected a few times. Which antigen it targets is not known. Nothing much larger sits one base from this clone, and base qualities are not available. The roughly 42 donors, aged about 6 to 95 years, were systemically healthy Caucasian individuals from Russia. Each donor gave 9.5 to 10 milliliters of peripheral blood, drawn into EDTA-treated Vacutainer tubes. Ficoll-Paque density-gradient centrifugation was used to isolate PBMCs, with at least 7 million obtained per sample. Trizol reagent was used to extract total RNA from PBMCs, with at least 6 micrograms per sample. For every donor, an aliquot of PBMCs went through flow cytometry to measure the percentages of naive CD45RAhigh/CD27high T cells. General findings and caveats noted by the study authors: Total diversity estimates from one million sequenced T cells were considered lower bounds and underestimates. Compared with the aged group, more naive CD4+ T cells, fewer expanded clones and increased TCR diversity were shown by the long-lived group, suggesting age selection. A strong correlation was found between observed TCR beta diversity and the percentage of naive T cells measured by flow cytometry. The CMV infection status of donors was not known, potentially confounding age-related changes in expanded clonotypes. Observed TCR beta diversity per million T cells fell roughly linearly with age, and a significant reduction was already apparent by age around 40. Since profiling was done on bulk unsorted PBMCs, naive and antigen-experienced compartments could not be conclusively compared.

Library preparation employed 5' RACE. This sample was sequenced with an Illumina HiSeq 2500. A second 7 to 11 cycle PCR used a sample-barcoded 5' primer and a J-beta primer mix. Each TCR beta cDNA molecule received a unique molecular identifier from a template-switch 5' adaptor carrying 12 random nucleotides. At least 3 million CDR3-containing paired-end reads were obtained from each sample. The Mint cDNA synthesis kit, primed by a TRBC-specific oligonucleotide, was used to synthesize first-strand cDNA from all RNA. After uracil-DNA glycosylase treatment, a first 18-cycle PCR used universal primers M1SS and BC2_uni_R on all cDNA. The authors' analysis ran thus. Normalization of each sample was performed by random selection of 1 million high-quality reads, each carrying a distinct molecular identifier. Instead of being binned into consensus sequences, reads that shared molecular identifiers were thrown out. MiTCR, set to a Q25 quality threshold and the strictest error-elimination algorithm, was used for CDR3 identification, clonotype clustering and error correction. A nonparametric unseen species model using Euler transformation provided a lower-bound estimate of total TCR beta diversity. Using fastp trimming at Q25 and MiXCR clonotype assembly, TCRdb reanalyzed the public sequencing data and kept in-frame beta chains. CDR3 protein sequences are deduplicated, and each keeps its most common genes and DNA. Clone size and V and J calls follow TCRdb, not the original study. Counted in this sample were about 970,000 distinct CDR3 sequences; 51% of them appeared once. 20% to 25% of the sample is held by the ten biggest clonotypes.

The cysteine opens and the phenylalanine closes a CDR3 of 15 amino acids. Kept here is only the CDR3 DNA, which spans 45 bases and is read in frame from base 1. V has 0 bases trimmed and J has 7 bases trimmed; junction bases matching no gene number 5. The CDR1 and CDR2 encoded by the germline V gene are LGHNA and YNFKEQ. The sequenced material came from blood. The rearranged chain carries TRBV4-2 and TRBJ2-1; 8 middle bases align to TRBD1. This sequence originates from an older woman in good health. CDR3 loop: CASSQEWTGINEQFF. The nucleotide sequence is given as TGTGCCAGCAGCCAAGAGTGGACAGGGATTAATGAGCAGTTCTTC.